Below are 32 T cell receptor beta chains sequenced from a single sample in a study of blood T cell repertoires in COVID-19 (dated by TCRdb to 2019 to 2021). Preparation of the library involved the immunoSEQ multiplex PCR assay. Entries here come from immuneACCESS through TCRdb and include only in-frame sequences with V and J called. Some clones fail to appear in such tables; in the studies checked, an unresolved V gene covers under half of the shortfall, and the cause of the remainder is unknown. The sample has hundreds of thousands of clones on record, about nine tenths of them singletons. The ten largest clonotypes hold approximately 12% of the sample. Specimen: peripheral blood. These receptors originate from an older woman with acute or convalescent COVID-19.

This chain links TRBV5-1 with TRBJ1-1; TRBD1 aligns across 8 bases. V trimming: 0 bases; J trimming: 3 bases; junction bases outside the gene matches: 10. This CDR3 is built from 17 residues. The germline V gene has CDR1 SGHRS and CDR2 YFSETQ. The CDR3 sequence is CASSLVADRVFHTEAFF. CDR3 nucleotides: TGCGCCAGCAGCTTGGTCGCGGACAGGGTTTTTCACACTGAAGCTTTCTTT.

The rearrangement uses TRBV14 and TRBJ1-2; D gene uncertain. V was clipped by 1 base and J by 4 bases, with 25 bases between them. CDR1 is SGHDN, CDR2 FVKESK, per germline. There are 19 residues in the CDR3. In DNA form, the CDR3 reads TGTGCCAGCAGCCAAGTACTCTGGGCGGGAGCTCCGGAGCCCTATGGCTACACCTTC. Translation gives CASSQVLWAGAPEPYGYTF. The full variable domain, in which reference TRBV14 and TRBJ1-2 provide the parts outside the CDR3, is EAGVTQFPSHSVIEKGQTVTLRCDPISGHDNLYWYRRVMGKEIKFLLHFVKESKQDESGMPNNRFLAERTGGTYSTLKVQPAELEDSGVYFCASSQVLWAGAPEPYGYTFGSGTRLTVV.

DNA of the CDR3: TGTGCCAGCAGCCAACTTAGCGTCCGATACGAGCAGTACTTC. Its protein is CASSQLSVRYEQYF. The chain carries TRBV11-2 and TRBJ2-7, with D possibly TRBD2 on 5 matching bases. This CDR3 comprises 14 residues. Trimming took off 5 bases at V and 4 bases at J, with 15 bases between the two ends. Per the germline V gene, CDR1 is SGHAT and CDR2 is FQNNGV.

This chain uses TRBV2 with TRBJ1-3; D is ambiguous. This CDR3 region has 17 residues. Trimming took 7 bases from V and 2 from J, leaving 21 bases between them. Germline CDR1 and CDR2: SNHLY and FYNNEI. CDR3 in DNA: TGTGCCAGCACCGCCATGCCGATATCCGCGGCTGGAAACACCATATATTTT. This sequence encodes CASTAMPISAAGNTIYF. Full variable domain (outside the CDR3, taken from reference TRBV2 and TRBJ1-3): EPEVTQTPSHQVTQMGQEVILRCVPISNHLYFYWYRQILGQKVEFLVSFYNNEISEKSEIFDDQFSVERPDGSNFTLKIRSTKLEDSAMYFCASTAMPISAAGNTIYFGEGSWLTVV.

The chain links TRBV5-4 to TRBJ2-2, with D maybe TRBD1 (5 bases). CDR1 and CDR2 (germline): SGHNT, YYREEE (reference sequence). This CDR3 contains 13 residues. Trimming pared 4 bases from V and 4 bases from J, leaving 8 bases between. The CDR3: CASSGDSTGELFF. CDR3 in DNA: TGTGCCAGCAGCGGAGACAGCACCGGGGAGCTGTTTTTT. Supplemented by reference TRBV5-4 and TRBJ2-2, the full variable domain reads ETGVTQSPTHLIKTRGQQVTLRCSSQSGHNTVSWYQQALGQGPQFIFQYYREEENGRGNFPPRFSGLQFPNYSSELNVNALELDDSALYLCASSGDSTGELFFGEGSRLTVL.

V is TRBV20-1 and J is TRBJ2-7; 8 bases are shared with TRBD1. The CDR3 spans 11 residues. With V trimmed by 7 bases and J by 3 bases, 2 bases remained unmatched. Germline CDR1 reads DFQATT; CDR2 reads SNEGSKA (reference sequence). DNA of the CDR3: TGCAGTGGAACAGGGGGCTACGAGCAGTACTTC. Translating it yields CSGTGGYEQYF.

The chain carries TRBV18 and TRBJ1-6, with D tentatively TRBD1 (5 bases). Per the germline V gene, CDR1 is KGHSH and CDR2 is LQKENI. The CDR3 extends over 13 amino acids. The V gene lost 6 bases and the J gene lost 7 bases, with 10 bases spanning the gap. The CDR3 loop reads CASSSGANSPLHF. The CDR3 DNA follows: TGTGCCAGCTCCTCTGGGGCCAATTCACCCCTCCACTTT.

In this sample, this clone turned up once. At the DNA level, this CDR3 is encoded by other sequences in the same sample as well. The CDR3 bases are TGTGCCAGCAGCCGGGGACAGGGGGGTGGCTACACCTTC. Translating gives CASSRGQGGGYTF. The rearrangement joins TRBV7-3 to TRBJ1-2; the match to TRBD1 covers 11 bases. The CDR3 totals 13 residues. Germline V CDR1 and CDR2: SGHTA, FQGTGA. J was trimmed by 7 bases and V by 5 bases; bases with no gene match: 3. The full variable domain, with the rest looked up from reference TRBV7-3 and TRBJ1-2, is GAGVSQTPSNKVTEKGKYVELRCDPISGHTALYWYRQSLGQGPEFLIYFQGTGAADDSGLPNDRFFAVRPEGSVSTLKIQRTERGDSAVYLCASSRGQGGGYTFGSGTRLTVV.

The chain employs TRBV5-1 and TRBJ2-1; 9 positions match TRBD1. Germline CDR1 is SGHRS and CDR2 is YFSETQ. V lost 0 bases, J lost 8 bases, and 3 bases stayed unmatched. The CDR3 runs 14 residues. The CDR3 reads CASSLAGTGHEQFF. The CDR3 bases are TGCGCCAGCAGCTTGGCGGGGACAGGGCATGAGCAGTTCTTC.

The V gene is TRBV3-1 (or the pseudogene TRBV3-2), the J gene TRBJ1-2; the match to TRBD1 covers 10 bases. CDR1 and CDR2 from the germline V gene are LGHDT and YNNKEL (reference sequence). The CDR3 extends over 13 amino acids. V shed 8 bases and J 6 bases; nucleotides not matched to a gene: 6. The CDR3 region is CASRRQGANGYTF. In DNA form, the CDR3 reads TGTGCCAGCCGCAGACAGGGGGCGAATGGCTACACCTTC.

This chain uses TRBV4-3 with TRBJ2-3, with 9 bases aligning to TRBD1. The germline V gene encodes CDR1 LGHNA and CDR2 YSLEER. This CDR3 spans 16 amino acids. Losses at the gene ends were 0 bases for V and 3 bases for J; bases not matched to a gene: 4. This CDR3 is CASSQEHGQGTDTQYF. CDR3 DNA sequence: TGCGCCAGCAGCCAAGAGCATGGACAGGGGACAGATACGCAGTATTTT.

The V gene is TRBV7-8, the J gene TRBJ2-5, with a weak D call TRBD2 (6 bases). Germline V lookup: CDR1 SGHVS, CDR2 FQNEAQ. Trimming left V 1 base short and J 5 bases short, with 14 bases between. The CDR3 has 15 residues. CDR3: CASSLVELAGETQYF. The CDR3 DNA follows: TGTGCCAGCAGCTTAGTAGAACTAGCCGGGGAGACCCAGTACTTC.

The V call is TRBV5-1, the J call TRBJ2-2, with TRBD2 identical over 11 bases. CDR3 length: 15 amino acids. The junction had 4 bases not matched to a gene; V was cut back by 4 bases and J by 5 bases. Germline V CDR1 and CDR2: SGHRS, YFSETQ. The CDR3 is CASSKPSGGTGELFF. CDR3 sequence (DNA): TGCGCCAGCAGCAAACCTAGCGGGGGGACCGGGGAGCTGTTTTTT.

The chain couples TRBV27 to TRBJ1-4; the D gene is possibly TRBD1 (6 bases). The CDR3 covers 14 residues. Trimming shortened V by 6 bases and J by 5 bases, and 13 bases separated the two germline ends. Germline CDR1 and CDR2: MNHEY and SMNVEV (reference sequence). In DNA, the CDR3 is TGTGCCAGCAGCTATACAGGGTCCAATGAAAAACTGTTTTTT. Translating it yields CASSYTGSNEKLFF.

This sequence joins TRBV28 and TRBJ2-5; 7 bases match TRBD1. This CDR3 is 15 amino acids long. With V trimmed by 2 bases and J by 4 bases, 7 bases remained unmatched. Germline loops: CDR1 MDHEN, CDR2 SYDVKM. Here the CDR3 reads CASSLLGGAGETQYF. The CDR3 coding sequence is TGTGCCAGCAGTTTACTAGGGGGCGCGGGAGAGACCCAGTACTTC.

To note about this clone: A junction end diverges from the germline sequence, so it may reflect a read error. The chain carries TRBV3-1 (or the pseudogene TRBV3-2) and TRBJ1-6; D uncertain. Germline CDR1 and CDR2: LGHDT and YNNKEL (reference sequence). The CDR3 totals 15 residues. The CDR3 reads CASSQGRIANSPLHF. CDR3 bases: TGTGCCAGCAGTCAAGGACGGATAGCTAATTCACCCCTCCACTTT.

The chain carries TRBV5-1 and TRBJ1-2, with unresolved D. The V gene's germline CDR1 is SGHRS and CDR2 YFSETQ. This CDR3 contains 12 residues. With 2 bases removed from V and 5 bases from J, the gap between germline ends came to 7 bases. The CDR3 DNA reads TGCGCCAGCAGCTTTGAGCAATATGGCTACACCTTC. Its translation: CASSFEQYGYTF. Based on the CDR3 plus reference TRBV5-1 and TRBJ1-2, the full variable domain is KAGVTQTPRYLIKTRGQQVTLSCSPISGHRSVSWYQQTPGQGLQFLFEYFSETQRNKGNFPGRFSGRQFSNSRSEMNVSTLELGDSALYLCASSFEQYGYTFGSGTRLTVV.

The chain uses TRBV5-1 and TRBJ1-4; 7 nucleotides match TRBD1. Per germline, CDR1 SGHRS and CDR2 YFSETQ. The V gene end was trimmed by 3 bases and the J gene end by 0 bases; junction bases not matched to a gene: 5. This CDR3 is built from 16 residues. The CDR3 loop reads CASSSGQTATNEKLFF. CDR3 nucleotides: TGCGCCAGCAGCTCGGGACAGACTGCAACTAATGAAAAACTGTTTTTT.

This clone was recorded a few times. The rearrangement joins TRBV19 to TRBJ1-5, with a tentative D call TRBD1 (5 bases). This CDR3 comprises 16 residues. CDR1 is LNHDA and CDR2 is SQIVND in the germline V gene (reference sequence). The V end lost 7 bases, the J end lost 6 bases, and 22 bases lay between the germline ends. The CDR3 region is CASTLGGGLGSQPQHF. The CDR3 DNA reads as TGTGCCAGTACCCTCGGGGGAGGGTTGGGGAGTCAGCCCCAGCATTTT.

The CDR3 nucleotides read TGTGCCAGCAGCTTCACTAGCGACCTCGCAGATACGCAGTATTTT. Protein: CASSFTSDLADTQYF. V is TRBV9 and J is TRBJ2-3; 7 nucleotides line up with TRBD2. V gave up 4 bases and J gave up 4 bases; unmatched junction bases: 9. Per germline, CDR1 SGDLS and CDR2 YYNGEE. The length of the CDR3 is 15 residues.

The V gene is TRBV9, the J gene TRBJ2-1, with D possibly being TRBD2 (5 bases). Trimming stripped 4 bases from V and 8 bases from J, with 19 bases between. The germline V gene has CDR1 SGDLS and CDR2 YYNGEE. This CDR3 contains 15 residues. The CDR3 DNA is TGTGCCAGCAGCCCGCCCTCTCCCGGGATGGATGAGCAGTTCTTC. Residues: CASSPPSPGMDEQFF.

V and J are TRBV19 and TRBJ2-2; 7 bases are shared with TRBD2. The CDR3 consists of 15 residues. The V and J ends lost 1 base and 4 bases, in that order; junction bases with no gene match: 3. The germline gives CDR1 LNHDA, CDR2 SQIVND (reference sequence). The CDR3 protein is CASSIGPGGTGELFF. In DNA, the CDR3 is TGTGCCAGTAGTATAGGCCCGGGAGGCACCGGGGAGCTGTTTTTT.

V usage is TRBV4-3 and J usage is TRBJ1-6; D is undetermined. Trimming removed 0 bases from V and 7 bases from J, with 13 bases in between. The CDR3 covers 16 residues. Germline V gene data show CDR1 as LGHNA and CDR2 as YSLEER. The CDR3, as DNA: TGCGCCAGCAGCCAAGAACTAGGAGGGTGGAATTCACCCCTCCACTTT. Residues: CASSQELGGWNSPLHF.

The CDR3 nucleotides read TGTGCCAGCAGGGCAAGGACTAGCGGGGGGTTAGATACGCAGTATTTT. Translation gives CASRARTSGGLDTQYF. This rearrangement joins TRBV28 to TRBJ2-3, with 14 bases fitting TRBD2. This CDR3 contains 16 residues. In germline, CDR1 is MDHEN, CDR2 SYDVKM. Losses at the gene ends were 6 bases for V and 5 bases for J; bases not matched to a gene: 7.

The chain carries TRBV5-1 and TRBJ1-2; 9 bases agree with TRBD1. The CDR3 has 15 amino acids. With V trimmed by 3 bases and J by 6 bases, 9 bases remained unmatched. Germline V CDR1 and CDR2: SGHRS, YFSETQ. CDR3 in DNA: TGCGCCAGCAGCTATGCGGACAGGGGCAGGGATGGCTACACCTTC. Encoded protein: CASSYADRGRDGYTF.

The chain combines TRBV28 with TRBJ1-6; D perhaps matches TRBD1 (5 bases). CDR3 length equals 12 residues. V lost 5 bases and J lost 8, with 7 bases in between. Germline-derived CDR1 and CDR2 are MDHEN and SYDVKM. The CDR3 is CASSRGDSPLHF. The CDR3 DNA reads as TGTGCCAGCAGTCGGGGGGATTCACCCCTCCACTTT.

This clone has at least ten counts. J is TRBJ2-1 and V is TRBV24-1; possibly TRBD2 for D (6 bases). The CDR3 is 15 amino acids. V shed 4 bases and J shed 7 bases, with 16 bases lying between them. Germline values: CDR1 KGHDR, CDR2 SFDVKD. CDR3 sequence: CATSDPGRRGNEQFF. The CDR3 DNA sequence: TGTGCCACCAGTGACCCCGGACGGCGGGGTAATGAGCAGTTCTTC.

The chain uses TRBV14 and TRBJ1-1; TRBD1 is a possible D gene (6 bases). The CDR3 is 13 amino acids. Germline assignment: CDR1 SGHDN and CDR2 FVKESK. V lost 1 base and J lost 8, with 11 bases in between. CDR3 bases: TGTGCCAGCAGCCAAGTTGGGACACAAGAAGCTTTCTTT. It encodes CASSQVGTQEAFF.

The rearrangement uses TRBV28 and TRBJ1-2; D uncertain. Deletions cut 6 bases from V and 6 bases from J, with 8 bases between. CDR1 and CDR2 (germline): MDHEN, SYDVKM. The CDR3 length is 11 residues. CDR3 sequence reads: CASRLRNGYTF. DNA of the CDR3: TGTGCCAGCAGGTTGCGCAATGGCTACACCTTC.

This clone was picked up one time. The rearrangement links TRBV7-2 to TRBJ1-6; 7 bases match TRBD1. V shed 0 bases, J shed 7 bases, and the junction held 3 bases outside the gene matches. CDR3 length equals 15 residues. Germline V lookup: CDR1 SGHTA, CDR2 FQGNSA. CDR3 amino acids: CASSLAPGGNSPLHF. In nucleotides, the CDR3 is TGTGCCAGCAGCTTAGCGCCAGGGGGGAATTCACCCCTCCACTTT.

The V and J genes are TRBV28 and TRBJ1-5, with no clear D. In germline, CDR1 is MDHEN, CDR2 SYDVKM. Trimming removed 5 bases at V and 2 bases at J, with 7 bases between. This CDR3 is built from 13 residues. In DNA, the CDR3 is TGTGCCAGCAGTAGGAGGGGCAATCAGCCCCAGCATTTT. Protein: CASSRRGNQPQHF.

The rearrangement links TRBV29-1 to TRBJ2-3, with 9 bases lining up with TRBD2. The germline V gene has CDR1 SQVTM and CDR2 ANQGSEA. V was clipped by 1 base and J by 9 bases; unmatched bases: 8. This CDR3 spans 14 amino acids. This chain's CDR3 is CSVEGIPAGGTQYF. The CDR3 DNA sequence: TGCAGCGTTGAAGGTATTCCGGCGGGAGGGACGCAGTATTTT.